Below are 3 T cell receptor beta chains sequenced from a single sample in a study of CD4 T cells in relation to SARS-CoV-2 and coronaviruses. CD4+ T cells from unexposed donors were obtained before the COVID-19 pandemic (2011-2018). Isolation of CD4+ T cells took place after less than 11 days in culture. These receptors' targets are unknown. Some clones are missing from TCRdb's copy, which holds only in-frame ones; the method was immunoSEQ multiplex PCR. The sample has 25,000 to 30,000 clones; more than 60% are singletons. Sequencing was performed on CD4+ T cells from PBMCs, cultured in vitro. These receptors were obtained from a human donor in good health.

The V gene is TRBV10-3, the J gene TRBJ1-1; a weak D match, TRBD1 (5 bases). This CDR3 has 14 amino acids. The ends were cut back, 6 bases at V and 1 base at J, with 12 bases in the middle. The germline CDR1 and CDR2 sequences are ENHRY and SYGVKD. CDR3 residues: CAISDPGTNTEAFF. The CDR3 DNA reads TGTGCCATCAGCGATCCCGGGACGAACACTGAAGCTTTCTTT.

V is TRBV5-4 and J is TRBJ2-3; TRBD2 aligns across 12 bases. The CDR3 sequence is 17 residues long. V dropped 1 base and J dropped 2; count of bases not matched to a gene: 5. Germline loops: CDR1 SGHNT, CDR2 YYREEE (reference sequence). Here the CDR3 reads CASSLRLAGGPTDTQYF. The DNA of the CDR3 is TGTGCCAGCAGCTTGAGGCTAGCGGGAGGGCCCACAGATACGCAGTATTTT.

The genes are TRBV18 and TRBJ2-1; TRBD2 aligns across 13 bases. The CDR3 totals 16 residues. Germline CDR1 is KGHSH and CDR2 is LQKENI. Trimming at V came to 1 base and at J to 9 bases, leaving 6 bases not matched to a gene. The CDR3 nucleotides read TGTGCCAGCTCACCACAAGGGACTAGCGGGAAGGGTGAGCAGTTCTTC. Its translation: CASSPQGTSGKGEQFF.